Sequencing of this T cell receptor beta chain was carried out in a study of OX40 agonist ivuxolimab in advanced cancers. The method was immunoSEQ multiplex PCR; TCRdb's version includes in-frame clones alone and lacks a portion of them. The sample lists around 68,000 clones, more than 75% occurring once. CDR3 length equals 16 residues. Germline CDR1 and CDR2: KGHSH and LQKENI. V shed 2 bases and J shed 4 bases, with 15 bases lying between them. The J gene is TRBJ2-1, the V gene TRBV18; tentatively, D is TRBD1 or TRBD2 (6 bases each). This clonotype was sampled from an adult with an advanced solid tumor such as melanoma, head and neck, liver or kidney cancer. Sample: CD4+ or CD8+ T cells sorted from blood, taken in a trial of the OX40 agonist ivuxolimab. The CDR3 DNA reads TGTGCCAGCTCACCAGAGGGGGGACTTGGGTACAATGAGCAGTTCTTC. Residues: CASSPEGGLGYNEQFF.